These 21 T cell receptor beta chains were sequenced from one sample in a study of regulatory dendritic cells for organ transplantation. Only in-frame clones appear in the TCRdb table, and some are missing; sequencing was by immunoSEQ multiplex PCR. The repertoire holds over 20,000 clones, 74% seen once, with approximately 0.9% in the top ten. Sequencing input: memory CD4+ T cells from blood. Regarding subset: CD45RO+ memory T cells. These receptors came from a human donor in good health.

The DNA of the CDR3 is TGTGCCAGCTCACCACCGGCAGGGGGTGGACCAGATACGCAGTATTTT. Its translation is CASSPPAGGGPDTQYF. The chain combines TRBV18 with TRBJ2-3, with 7 bases lining up with TRBD1. The germline CDR1 and CDR2 sequences are KGHSH and LQKENI. The CDR3 is 16 amino acids. V lost 0 bases and J lost 4; bases outside the gene matches: 7. Using reference TRBV18 and TRBJ2-3 for the parts outside the CDR3, the full variable domain is NAGVMQNPRHLVRRRGQEARLRCSPMKGHSHVYWYRQLPEEGLKFMVYLQKENIIDESGMPKERFSAEFPKEGPSILRIQQVVRGDSAAYFCASSPPAGGGPDTQYFGPGTRLTVL.

In the case of this clone: The same CDR3 arises from other DNA sequences in this sample as well. This chain links TRBV7-9 with TRBJ1-4; TRBD1 matches 10 bases. Trimming cost V 4 bases and J 0 bases; bases outside gene matches: 5. Germline V gene data show CDR1 as SEHNR and CDR2 as FQNEAQ (reference sequence). The CDR3 has 17 amino acids. Written as DNA, the CDR3 is TGTGCCAGCAGCTCGGACAGGGGGTTCGCAACTAATGAAAAACTGTTTTTT. This encodes CASSSDRGFATNEKLFF.

The rearrangement joins TRBV28 to TRBJ1-2; a weak D match, TRBD1 (6 bases). There are 14 residues in the CDR3. Trimming removed 8 bases at V and 1 base at J, with 14 bases between. Germline V gives CDR1 MDHEN, CDR2 SYDVKM. CDR3 protein: CASRQTGVNYGYTF. CDR3 DNA sequence: TGTGCCAGCCGCCAGACAGGAGTTAACTATGGCTACACCTTC.

This chain links TRBV16 with TRBJ1-6; D is ambiguous. The CDR3 length is 16 residues. Germline V gene data show CDR1 as KGHSY and CDR2 as FQNENV. Trimming pared 1 base from V and 7 bases from J, leaving 14 bases between. The CDR3 region has the DNA TGTGCCAGCAGCCAATACCCCCCAGGATTAAATTCACCCCTCCACTTT. Residues: CASSQYPPGLNSPLHF.

The chain is built from TRBV15 and TRBJ2-7; 8 bases are shared with TRBD1. The V segment lost 5 bases and the J segment 3 bases; nucleotides outside the gene matches: 6. CDR3 length: 14 amino acids. The V gene's germline CDR1 is LNHNV and CDR2 YYDKDF (reference sequence). The CDR3, as DNA: TGTGCCACCAGCGCCCGGACAGGGAACTACGAGCAGTACTTC. Its translation is CATSARTGNYEQYF. Looking up the rest from reference TRBV15 and TRBJ2-7 gives the full variable domain: DAMVIQNPRYQVTQFGKPVTLSCSQTLNHNVMYWYQQKSSQAPKLLFHYYDKDFNNEADTPDNFQSRRPNTSFCFLDIRSPGLGDTAMYLCATSARTGNYEQYFGPGTRLTVT.

V is TRBV7-3 and J is TRBJ2-3, with D perhaps matching TRBD1 (6 bases). Germline CDR1 SGHTA, CDR2 FQGTGA. This CDR3 has 13 residues. V gave up 5 bases and J gave up 5 bases, with 11 bases separating them. CDR3: CASSPDRQDTQYF. The CDR3 nucleotides read TGTGCCAGCAGCCCCGACAGGCAAGATACGCAGTATTTT. Combining the CDR3 with reference TRBV7-3 and TRBJ2-3 gives the whole variable domain GAGVSQTPSNKVTEKGKYVELRCDPISGHTALYWYRQSLGQGPEFLIYFQGTGAADDSGLPNDRFFAVRPEGSVSTLKIQRTERGDSAVYLCASSPDRQDTQYFGPGTRLTVL.

The rearrangement joins TRBV5-1 to TRBJ2-3, with D possibly matching TRBD2 (7 bases). Deletions cut 5 bases from V and 6 bases from J, with 22 bases between. From germline, CDR1 is SGHRS and CDR2 YFSETQ. The CDR3 has 16 residues. The CDR3 DNA reads TGCGCCAGCAGTTCCTCCGTGGGGGGGGCCGTCGATACGCAGTATTTT. Translated: CASSSSVGGAVDTQYF.

The genes are TRBV14 and TRBJ1-6; D not resolved. In germline, CDR1 is SGHDN, CDR2 FVKESK. Trimming left V 4 bases short and J 6 bases short, with 7 bases between. This CDR3 region has 13 residues. Here the CDR3 reads CASSLQPNSPLHF. CDR3 DNA: TGTGCCAGCAGCCTACAGCCTAATTCACCCCTCCACTTT. Full variable domain (remainder filled in from reference TRBV14 and TRBJ1-6): EAGVTQFPSHSVIEKGQTVTLRCDPISGHDNLYWYRRVMGKEIKFLLHFVKESKQDESGMPNNRFLAERTGGTYSTLKVQPAELEDSGVYFCASSLQPNSPLHFGNGTRLTVT.

The chain is built from TRBV5-5 and TRBJ1-5, with D hard to call. There are 13 residues in the CDR3. V shed 0 bases and J shed 3 bases, with 4 bases lying between them. Germline V gene data show CDR1 as SGHKS and CDR2 as YYEKEE (reference sequence). CDR3 residues: CASSLAYNQPQHF. Here the CDR3 DNA reads TGTGCCAGCAGCTTGGCCTACAATCAGCCCCAGCATTTT.

The J gene is TRBJ2-5, the V gene TRBV5-1; 10 bases match TRBD1. Germline V gene sequence: CDR1 SGHRS, CDR2 YFSETQ. The CDR3 is 15 residues long. V shed 4 bases and J 5 bases; nucleotides not matched to a gene: 8. The CDR3: CASSQRQGAGETQYF. The DNA for the CDR3 is TGCGCCAGCAGCCAGCGACAGGGGGCCGGGGAGACCCAGTACTTC.

The rearrangement links TRBV18 to TRBJ2-1; 9 bases match TRBD1. Trimming took 3 bases from V and 8 from J; bases not matched to a gene: 2. The CDR3 loop spans 13 amino acids. The germline CDR1 and CDR2 sequences are KGHSH and LQKENI. Written as DNA, the CDR3 is TGTGCCAGCTCACCCGACAGGGGGGATGAGCAGTTCTTC. This translates into CASSPDRGDEQFF. The full variable domain, with the rest looked up from reference TRBV18 and TRBJ2-1, is NAGVMQNPRHLVRRRGQEARLRCSPMKGHSHVYWYRQLPEEGLKFMVYLQKENIIDESGMPKERFSAEFPKEGPSILRIQQVVRGDSAAYFCASSPDRGDEQFFGPGTRLTVL.

The chain combines TRBV18 with TRBJ1-5, with D perhaps TRBD1 (5 bases). Looked up from germline, CDR1 is KGHSH and CDR2 is LQKENI. Between the trimmed V and J ends, which lost 5 bases and 3 bases, there was a span of 14 bases. The CDR3 totals 15 residues. The CDR3 coding sequence is TGTGCCAGCTCAGCAAAGGACATTACCAATCAGCCCCAGCATTTT. Translated: CASSAKDITNQPQHF.

This clone was seen a few times. The rearrangement joins TRBV2 to TRBJ2-7; TRBD1 is a possible D gene (5 bases). The CDR3 consists of 13 residues. CDR1 and CDR2 from the germline V gene are SNHLY and FYNNEI. Trimming pared 6 bases from V and 5 bases from J, leaving 14 bases between. CDR3 nucleotides: TGTGCCAGCAGCCAGGGTAATGTTCACGAGCAGTACTTC. It yields the protein CASSQGNVHEQYF.

The chain recombines TRBV18 with TRBJ2-1, with TRBD2 identical over 15 bases. Germline V lookup: CDR1 KGHSH, CDR2 LQKENI. The CDR3 totals 18 residues. V dropped 2 bases and J dropped 1; count of bases not matched to a gene: 3. CDR3 DNA sequence: TGTGCCAGCTCACCAGGGACTAGCGGGGGGAGGTCCTACAATGAGCAGTTCTTC. It specifies CASSPGTSGGRSYNEQFF.

The V call is TRBV5-1, the J call TRBJ2-1, with 13 bases identical to TRBD2. The CDR3 sequence is 20 residues long. V was clipped by 3 bases and J by 2 bases; unmatched bases: 14. Germline CDR1 reads SGHRS; CDR2 reads YFSETQ. The CDR3: CASSSGGYGGLAGPYNEQFF. Written as DNA, the CDR3 is TGCGCCAGCAGCTCGGGCGGTTATGGGGGACTAGCGGGGCCCTACAATGAGCAGTTCTTC. The full variable domain, in which reference TRBV5-1 and TRBJ2-1 provide the parts outside the CDR3, is KAGVTQTPRYLIKTRGQQVTLSCSPISGHRSVSWYQQTPGQGLQFLFEYFSETQRNKGNFPGRFSGRQFSNSRSEMNVSTLELGDSALYLCASSSGGYGGLAGPYNEQFFGPGTRLTVL.

This clone occurred a few times. V usage is TRBV28 and J usage is TRBJ1-1; tentatively, D is TRBD1 (5 bases). The CDR3 runs 14 residues. V lost 7 bases and J lost 1, with 13 bases in between. Germline V gene lookup returns CDR1 MDHEN and CDR2 SYDVKM. CDR3 coding DNA: TGTGCCAGCACCCAGGATACAGGGAACACTGAAGCTTTCTTT. Translated: CASTQDTGNTEAFF.

Only one count was recorded for this clone. The chain employs TRBV5-1 and TRBJ2-7; TRBD2 matches at 8 bases. With V trimmed by 4 bases and J by 7 bases, 16 bases remained unmatched. Germline V gene sequence: CDR1 SGHRS, CDR2 YFSETQ. This CDR3 has 16 amino acids. The CDR3: CASSRYSDGGVGEQYF. CDR3 DNA: TGCGCCAGCAGCCGATACTCGGACGGGGGGGTGGGGGAGCAGTACTTC.

This clone was counted only a few times. V and J are TRBV11-1 and TRBJ1-3, with D possibly matching TRBD1 (5 bases). Germline V gives CDR1 SGHAT, CDR2 FQDESV (reference sequence). The CDR3 is made up of 14 amino acids. V was shortened by 3 bases and J by 0 bases, with 6 bases between the two germline ends. The CDR3 region is CASSFDSSGNTIYF. CDR3 nucleotides: TGTGCCAGCAGCTTCGACAGCTCTGGAAACACCATATATTTT.

V usage is TRBV5-6 and J usage is TRBJ1-2; a weak D match, TRBD1 (5 bases). Germline V gene data show CDR1 as SGHDT and CDR2 as YYEEEE. The CDR3 runs to 13 residues. V was pared by 1 base and J by 8 bases, with 12 bases between. CDR3 in DNA: TGTGCCAGCAGCTTGAGGGGCCCCGCAGGCTACACCTTC. Amino acids: CASSLRGPAGYTF.

The V call is TRBV7-9, the J call TRBJ2-1; 9 bases line up with TRBD2. Germline V lookup: CDR1 SEHNR, CDR2 FQNEAQ (reference sequence). V dropped 6 bases and J dropped 6; count of bases not matched to a gene: 12. This CDR3 has 16 residues. This chain's CDR3 is CASRHGGGLAGNEQFF. CDR3 nucleotides: TGTGCCAGCAGACACGGGGGGGGACTAGCAGGCAATGAGCAGTTCTTC.

The J gene is TRBJ2-3, the V gene TRBV11-1; TRBD1 agrees at 10 bases. V gave up 3 bases and J gave up 4 bases; unmatched junction bases: 7. The CDR3 totals 16 residues. Germline CDR1 SGHAT, CDR2 FQDESV (reference sequence). DNA for the CDR3: TGTGCCAGCAGCTTCCGGACAGGGGGGCGCGCAGATACGCAGTATTTT. Protein sequence: CASSFRTGGRADTQYF.